One and the same sample provided the 10 T cell receptor beta chains below, sequenced in a study of blood T cell repertoires in COVID-19. Libraries were prepared by immunoSEQ multiplex PCR; TCRdb keeps only in-frame clonotypes and omits some of them. The repertoire includes some 180,000 clones, 84% of them detected once, and over 10% sits in the top ten. What was sequenced was peripheral blood. These receptors were collected from a human donor in a cohort sampled during active COVID-19.

The chain joins TRBV19 to TRBJ2-5, with D tentatively TRBD1 (6 bases). Trimming removed 6 bases from V and 5 bases from J, with 16 bases in between. CDR3 size: 14 residues. Germline V gene data show CDR1 as LNHDA and CDR2 as SQIVND (reference sequence). The CDR3 here is CASSRGQRGETQYF. The CDR3 region has the DNA TGTGCCAGTAGCCGTGGACAGCGAGGGGAGACCCAGTACTTC. Full variable domain (outside the CDR3, taken from reference TRBV19 and TRBJ2-5): DGGITQSPKYLFRKEGQNVTLSCEQNLNHDAMYWYRQDPGQGLRLIYYSQIVNDFQKGDIAEGYSVSREKKESFPLTVTSAQKNPTAFYLCASSRGQRGETQYFGPGTRLLVL.

CDR3 in DNA: TGCGCCAGCAGCTTGGAGGCCCGCGCGGGGGGTGAGCAGTTCTTC. This gives the protein CASSLEARAGGEQFF. This chain uses TRBV5-1 with TRBJ2-1, with TRBD2 identical over 8 bases. V shed 0 bases and J 9 bases; nucleotides not matched to a gene: 8. The CDR3 contains 15 residues. The germline V gene has CDR1 SGHRS and CDR2 YFSETQ. The full variable domain, with the rest looked up from reference TRBV5-1 and TRBJ2-1, is KAGVTQTPRYLIKTRGQQVTLSCSPISGHRSVSWYQQTPGQGLQFLFEYFSETQRNKGNFPGRFSGRQFSNSRSEMNVSTLELGDSALYLCASSLEARAGGEQFFGPGTRLTVL.

This chain joins TRBV5-4 and TRBJ2-3, with a tentative D call TRBD1 (7 bases). The ends were cut back, 6 bases at V and 5 bases at J, with 16 bases in the middle. Germline V lookup: CDR1 SGHNT, CDR2 YYREEE (reference sequence). The CDR3 has 14 residues. The CDR3: CASTQGGVGDTQYF. The CDR3 DNA is TGTGCCAGCACCCAGGGGGGCGTGGGAGATACGCAGTATTTT.

This CDR3 is CASRHNDRGSTKTGELFF. CDR3 DNA: TGTGCAAGTCGCCACAATGACAGGGGCTCTACTAAAACCGGGGAGCTGTTTTTT. J is TRBJ2-2 and V is TRBV12-2; the DNA was not used to check the table's D call, TRBD1. TRBV12-2 is a recognized pseudogene. The CDR3 spans 18 residues.

The V gene is TRBV19, the J gene TRBJ2-6, with 8 bases matching TRBD1. J lost 1 base, V lost 5 bases, and 4 bases had no gene match. Germline values: CDR1 LNHDA, CDR2 SQIVND (reference sequence). The CDR3 totals 16 residues. The DNA of the CDR3 is TGTGCCAGTAGTCCGGACAGGGAGTCTGGGGCCAACGTCCTGACTTTC. This sequence encodes CASSPDRESGANVLTF.

The chain links TRBV9 to TRBJ1-1, with D tentatively TRBD1 (5 bases). This CDR3 is built from 14 residues. The germline gives CDR1 SGDLS, CDR2 YYNGEE. V was cut by 0 bases and J by 4 bases, with 10 bases left in between. Here the CDR3 reads CASSVAGGGTEAFF. CDR3 coding DNA: TGTGCCAGCAGCGTAGCTGGGGGAGGCACTGAAGCTTTCTTT.

This clone was detected a few times. This chain joins TRBV5-5 and TRBJ2-7; 10 bases fit TRBD2. Germline CDR1 and CDR2: SGHKS and YYEKEE (reference sequence). The J segment lost 4 bases and the V segment lost 1 base, leaving 2 bases of the junction unmatched. CDR3 length: 14 residues. The CDR3 sequence: CASSLTSGVYEQYF. Here the CDR3 DNA reads TGTGCCAGCAGCTTGACTAGCGGGGTTTACGAGCAGTACTTC.

This rearrangement joins TRBV10-3 to TRBJ1-4; D may be TRBD1 (5 bases). This CDR3 spans 14 amino acids. Germline loops: CDR1 ENHRY, CDR2 SYGVKD. V was trimmed by 6 bases and J by 0 bases, leaving 8 bases between them. CDR3 residues: CAIRAGATNEKLFF. The CDR3 coding sequence is TGTGCCATCAGGGCGGGGGCAACTAATGAAAAACTGTTTTTT.

This rearrangement joins TRBV11-2 to TRBJ1-2, with 7 positions matching TRBD1. J lost 8 bases, V lost 1 base, and 10 bases had no gene match. The CDR3 contains 15 residues. The germline V gene has CDR1 SGHAT and CDR2 FQNNGV. As DNA, the CDR3 is TGTGCCAGCAGCTTAGGGGGTCAGGGGGGCGGCGGCTACACCTTC. Translation gives CASSLGGQGGGGYTF.

V usage is TRBV6-5 and J usage is TRBJ2-1; D perhaps matches TRBD1 (5 bases). The ends were cut back, 6 bases at V and 0 bases at J, with 12 bases in the middle. Per germline, CDR1 MNHEY and CDR2 SVGAGI. The CDR3 contains 15 residues. The CDR3: CASSRSGASYNEQFF. The CDR3 DNA reads TGTGCCAGCAGCCGATCTGGGGCCTCCTACAATGAGCAGTTCTTC.